Listed below are T cell receptor beta chains from one sample, sequenced in a study of OX40 agonist ivuxolimab in advanced cancers. Sequencing used immunoSEQ multiplex PCR; TCRdb keeps in-frame clones, though not all of them. The table has about 76,000 clones, 70% to 90% seen once; the top ten hold approximately 5%. The sample was CD4+ or CD8+ T cells sorted from blood, taken in a trial of the OX40 agonist ivuxolimab. These TCRs come from an adult with an advanced solid tumor such as melanoma, head and neck, liver or kidney cancer. Each CDR3 is given with its conserved first and last residue. D genes are given only for firm matches. The listing skips clone size in some rows; elsewhere it reads once, few, many or a size class.

abundance | d_gene | j_gene | v_gene | len | CDR3nt | CDR3aa
once | TRBD1 | TRBJ2-5 | TRBV10-3 | 14 | TGTGCCACCGGACCGGACAGGGGTCGCGAGACCCAGTACTTC | CATGPDRGRETQYF
few | . | TRBJ1-6 | TRBV5-4 | 16 | TGTGCCAGCAGCTTGGTGGCAGGGTTCGGCGATTCACCCCTCCACTTT | CASSLVAGFGDSPLHF
. | . | TRBJ1-1 | TRBV7-2 | 13 | TGTGCCAGCTTCAGCGGGAGGTCCACTGAAGCTTTCTTT | CASFSGRSTEAFF
. | TRBD1 | TRBJ2-2 | TRBV9 | 16 | TGTGCCAGCAGCGGGGGTGGACAGGGGAACACCGGGGAGCTGTTTTTT | CASSGGGQGNTGELFF
. | TRBD2 | TRBJ2-7 | TRBV6-6 | 13 | TGTGCCAGCAAGACTAGCGGGAGTCGCGAGCAGTACTTC | CASKTSGSREQYF
few | . | TRBJ1-6 | TRBV18 | 15 | TGTGCCAGCTCACTCAACGACAGGATTGGATCACCCCTCCACTTT | CASSLNDRIGSPLHF
. | TRBD2 | TRBJ2-7 | TRBV5-1 | 14 | TGCGCCAGCAGAGGAGGGCGGGAGGTAGGCGAGCAGTACTTC | CASRGGREVGEQYF
. | . | TRBJ2-7 | TRBV10-2 | 13 | TGCGCCAGCAGTGAGTCTCCAGTGACGGAGCAGTACTTC | CASSESPVTEQYF
. | TRBD1 | TRBJ1-1 | TRBV30 | 14 | TGTGCCTGGGCTACAGGGGGGAAGTTCACTGAAGCTTTCTTT | CAWATGGKFTEAFF
once | . | TRBJ1-1 | TRBV30 | 13 | TGTGCCTGGAAACACACCCCCGGGTGGCCGGCTTTCTTT | CAWKHTPGWPAFF
. | . | TRBJ1-4 | TRBV15 | 16 | TGTGCCACCAGCAGAGATAGGAAGGCAACTAATGAAAAACTGTTTTTT | CATSRDRKATNEKLFF
. | . | TRBJ1-1 | TRBV18 | 14 | TGTGCCAGCTCACCACTTAATGGGAACACTGAAGCTTTCTTT | CASSPLNGNTEAFF
few | TRBD2 | TRBJ2-7 | TRBV5-1 | 14 | TGCGCCAGCAGCTTCGGTCTAGCGGGACGTGAGCAGTACTTC | CASSFGLAGREQYF
. | TRBD1 | TRBJ1-5 | TRBV6-1 | 14 | TGTGCCAGCAGTGCTGACAGGGGGCTTCAGCCCCAGCATTTT | CASSADRGLQPQHF
. | . | TRBJ2-3 | TRBV4-2 | 17 | TGTGCCAGCAGCCAAGCCGGCCAGGGGACTGGAGCAGATACGCAGTATTTT | CASSQAGQGTGADTQYF
. | TRBD2 | TRBJ2-7 | TRBV29-1 | 13 | TGCAGCGTTCGGACTAGCGGGAGAGGCGAGCAGTACTTC | CSVRTSGRGEQYF
. | . | TRBJ1-1 | TRBV14 | 13 | TGTGCCAGCAGTCCTATCCCAGACACTGAAGCTTTCTTT | CASSPIPDTEAFF
. | TRBD2 | TRBJ2-6 | TRBV18 | 15 | TGTGCCAGCTCACCGAGCGGGGGAGGGGCCAACGTCCTGACTTTC | CASSPSGGGANVLTF
. | . | TRBJ2-1 | TRBV19 | 14 | TGTGCCAGTACCCCGGGCAGGGCAAACAATGAGCAGTTCTTC | CASTPGRANNEQFF
. | . | TRBJ1-1 | TRBV27 | 14 | TGTGCCAGCAGTCAACAGGTTCTGAACACTGAAGCTTTCTTT | CASSQQVLNTEAFF
few | . | TRBJ2-1 | TRBV5-6 | 13 | TGTGCCAGCAGCTCAGCTAGCGCCAATGAGCAGTTCTTC | CASSSASANEQFF
. | . | TRBJ2-7 | TRBV6-5 | 11 | TGTGCCGCAGGAGAAGCCTACGAGCAGTACTTC | CAAGEAYEQYF
. | TRBD1 | TRBJ1-5 | TRBV19 | 14 | TGTGCCAGTAGTCTCCTGACAGGGGCTCAGCCCCAGCATTTT | CASSLLTGAQPQHF
medium-sized | . | TRBJ1-6 | TRBV30 | 14 | TGTGCCTGGAGAACAGGACTGGATAATTCACCCCTCCACTTT | CAWRTGLDNSPLHF
once | . | TRBJ1-1 | TRBV10-3 | 14 | TGTGCCATCAGTGAGTCACGCCAGGGGACTGAAGCTTTCTTT | CAISESRQGTEAFF
. | TRBD2 | TRBJ2-1 | TRBV7-2 | 14 | TGTGCCAGCAGCTTCACGCGGGGGGGCACTGAGCAGTTCTTC | CASSFTRGGTEQFF
. | . | TRBJ2-2 | TRBV9 | 13 | TGTGCCAGCAATGAGGAGAACACCGGGGAGCTGTTTTTT | CASNEENTGELFF
. | . | TRBJ2-2 | TRBV19 | 16 | TGTGCCAGTAGTATAGACAGGGTTGGGGGCACCGGGGAGCTGTTTTTT | CASSIDRVGGTGELFF
. | TRBD2 | TRBJ2-1 | TRBV30 | 14 | TGTGCCTGGAGGGGACTAGCGGGGGTCAATGAGCAGTTCTTC | CAWRGLAGVNEQFF
. | TRBD1 | TRBJ1-5 | TRBV7-2 | 17 | TGTGCCAGCAGTGAAGGGAGGGGACCAGGGGGCAGGCAGCCCCAGCATTTT | CASSEGRGPGGRQPQHF
. | . | TRBJ1-4 | TRBV5-8 | 16 | TGTGCCAGCAGAGTGGGGTTCTTGGCGACTAATGAAAAACTGTTTTTT | CASRVGFLATNEKLFF
. | . | TRBJ1-2 | TRBV21-1 | 16 | TGTGCCAGCAGCAAAAATCCCGATTTCATGTCCTATGGCTACACCTTC | CASSKNPDFMSYGYTF
. | TRBD1 | TRBJ2-2 | TRBV5-1 | 15 | TGCGCCAGCAGCACGGGACAGGGCAACACCGGGGAGCTGTTTTTT | CASSTGQGNTGELFF
. | TRBD1 | TRBJ2-7 | TRBV9 | 14 | TGTGCCAGCAGCCCCCGACAGGGGCCCCTGGAGCAGTACTTC | CASSPRQGPLEQYF
. | TRBD1 | TRBJ1-6 | TRBV4-1 | 18 | TGCGCCAGCAGCCAAGAAGGAGGAGCGACAGGGAATAATTCACCCCTCCACTTT | CASSQEGGATGNNSPLHF
. | . | TRBJ2-7 | TRBV6-6 | 14 | TGTGCCAGCAGTTCCCCTGGACAGATCTACGAGCAGTACTTC | CASSSPGQIYEQYF
. | . | TRBJ2-1 | TRBV7-2 | 14 | TGTGCCAGCACCCGAGGGAGCTCCTACAATGAGCAGTTCTTC | CASTRGSSYNEQFF
. | . | TRBJ1-5 | TRBV30 | 13 | TGTGCCTGGAGTTCAGGGGATAATCAGCCCCAGCATTTT | CAWSSGDNQPQHF
. | . | TRBJ1-5 | TRBV18 | 15 | TGTGCCAGCTCACCCTCGGACAGCTTTAATCAGCCCCAGCATTTT | CASSPSDSFNQPQHF
medium-sized | . | TRBJ1-3 | TRBV7-9 | 15 | TGTGCCAGCAGCTTAGCCATTGGCTCTGGAAACACCATATATTTT | CASSLAIGSGNTIYF
. | TRBD1 | TRBJ1-2 | TRBV6-6 | 15 | TGTGCCAGCCAACCAGGGACAGGGGGGAACTATGGCTACACCTTC | CASQPGTGGNYGYTF
once | TRBD1 | TRBJ1-5 | TRBV27 | 15 | TGTGCCAGCAGTTTAACCTGGGACAGCTATCAGCCCCAGCATTTT | CASSLTWDSYQPQHF
. | . | TRBJ1-4 | TRBV5-1 | 14 | TGCGCCAGCAGCTCAGAGGGTAGAAATGAAAAACTGTTTTTT | CASSSEGRNEKLFF
. | . | TRBJ2-7 | TRBV30 | 13 | TGTGCCTGGAGTATTCAGGGGCCCTACGAGCAGTACTTC | CAWSIQGPYEQYF
few | . | TRBJ2-5 | TRBV7-2 | 16 | TGTGCCAGCAGCTTAGAGCTAGGGAGGGGGGGAGAGACCCAGTACTTC | CASSLELGRGGETQYF
. | . | TRBJ2-7 | TRBV4-1 | 16 | TGCGCCAGCAGCCAAGAAGTTCAACGCAGGGAAAACGAGCAGTACTTC | CASSQEVQRRENEQYF
once | . | TRBJ2-1 | TRBV18 | 15 | TGTGCCAGCTCACCACCGTCGCTGCCAGACAATGAGCAGTTCTTC | CASSPPSLPDNEQFF
. | TRBD1 | TRBJ2-2 | TRBV5-1 | 16 | TGCGCCAGCAGCTTCGGGACAGGGGTCAACACCGGGGAGCTGTTTTTT | CASSFGTGVNTGELFF
. | TRBD2 | TRBJ2-1 | TRBV25-1 | 14 | TGTGCCAGCAGTGAATGGAGCGGGGTAGATGAGCAGTTCTTC | CASSEWSGVDEQFF